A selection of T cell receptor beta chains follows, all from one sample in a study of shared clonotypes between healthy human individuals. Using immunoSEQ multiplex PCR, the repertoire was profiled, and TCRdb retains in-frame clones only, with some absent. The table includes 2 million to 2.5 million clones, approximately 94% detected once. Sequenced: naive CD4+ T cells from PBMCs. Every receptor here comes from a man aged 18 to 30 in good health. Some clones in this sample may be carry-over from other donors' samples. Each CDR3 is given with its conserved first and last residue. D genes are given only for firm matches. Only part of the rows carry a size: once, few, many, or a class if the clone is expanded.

cdr3_aa: CASSLPGSGGYTF
cdr3_nt: TGTGCCAGCAGCTTGCCAGGGTCGGGTGGCTACACCTTC
j_call: TRBJ1-2
d_call: NA
cdr3_length: 13
clone_size: NA
v_call: TRBV7-8

cdr3_aa: CASSFAVMQETQYF
cdr3_nt: TGTGCCAGCAGCTTCGCAGTTATGCAAGAGACCCAGTACTTC
j_call: TRBJ2-5
d_call: NA
cdr3_length: 14
clone_size: NA
v_call: TRBV5-4

cdr3_aa: CASSGQGGYNEQFF
cdr3_nt: TGTGCCAGCAGTGGGCAGGGAGGGTACAATGAGCAGTTCTTC
j_call: TRBJ2-1
d_call: TRBD2
cdr3_length: 14
clone_size: NA
v_call: TRBV6-4

cdr3_aa: CASSYLAYEQYF
cdr3_nt: TGTGCCAGCAGTTACTTGGCCTACGAGCAGTACTTC
j_call: TRBJ2-7
d_call: NA
cdr3_length: 12
clone_size: NA
v_call: TRBV6-6

cdr3_aa: CASRLRGVSSLLIDEQYF
cdr3_nt: TGCGCCAGCAGACTCCGGGGGGTTAGCAGTTTGCTTATCGACGAGCAGTACTTC
j_call: TRBJ2-7
d_call: TRBD2
cdr3_length: 18
clone_size: NA
v_call: TRBV10-2

cdr3_aa: CSVGTSGTEAFF
cdr3_nt: TGCAGCGTTGGGACATCGGGCACTGAAGCTTTCTTT
j_call: TRBJ1-1
d_call: NA
cdr3_length: 12
clone_size: NA
v_call: TRBV29-1

cdr3_aa: CASSSRQGNQPQHF
cdr3_nt: TGTGCCAGCAGCTCCCGACAGGGCAATCAGCCCCAGCATTTT
j_call: TRBJ1-5
d_call: NA
cdr3_length: 14
clone_size: NA
v_call: TRBV7-9

cdr3_aa: CASSLQTTGELFF
cdr3_nt: TGCGCCAGCAGCTTACAGACCACCGGGGAGCTGTTTTTT
j_call: TRBJ2-2
d_call: NA
cdr3_length: 13
clone_size: NA
v_call: TRBV5-1

cdr3_aa: CASSSVHEQYF
cdr3_nt: TGTGCCAGCAGTTCGGTCCACGAGCAGTACTTC
j_call: TRBJ2-7
d_call: NA
cdr3_length: 11
clone_size: NA
v_call: TRBV7-2

cdr3_aa: CASSQRDSGGTEAFF
cdr3_nt: TGCGCCAGCAGTCAACGGGACAGCGGCGGCACTGAAGCTTTCTTT
j_call: TRBJ1-1
d_call: TRBD1
cdr3_length: 15
clone_size: NA
v_call: TRBV23-1

cdr3_aa: CASSFGVYNEQFF
cdr3_nt: TGTGCCAGCAGCTTTGGAGTCTACAATGAGCAGTTCTTC
j_call: TRBJ2-1
d_call: NA
cdr3_length: 13
clone_size: few
v_call: TRBV7-3

cdr3_aa: CASSTALFYEQYF
cdr3_nt: TGTGCCAGCAGTACGGCTCTTTTCTACGAGCAGTACTTC
j_call: TRBJ2-7
d_call: NA
cdr3_length: 13
clone_size: once
v_call: TRBV27

cdr3_aa: CASSLIQANTEAFF
cdr3_nt: TGTGCCAGCAGCTTAATACAGGCGAACACTGAAGCTTTCTTT
j_call: TRBJ1-1
d_call: NA
cdr3_length: 14
clone_size: NA
v_call: TRBV5-4

cdr3_aa: CAISESYTSGSGETQYF
cdr3_nt: TGTGCCATCAGTGAGTCTTACACTAGCGGGAGTGGAGAGACCCAGTACTTC
j_call: TRBJ2-5
d_call: TRBD2
cdr3_length: 17
clone_size: NA
v_call: TRBV10-3

cdr3_aa: CASSPNAGQGPEQYF
cdr3_nt: TGTGCCAGCAGTCCGAATGCGGGACAGGGCCCCGAGCAGTACTTC
j_call: TRBJ2-7
d_call: TRBD1
cdr3_length: 15
clone_size: NA
v_call: TRBV25-1

cdr3_aa: CASRAGGGSNEQFF
cdr3_nt: TGTGCCAGCAGAGCGGGAGGTGGGTCCAATGAGCAGTTCTTC
j_call: TRBJ2-1
d_call: TRBD2
cdr3_length: 14
clone_size: NA
v_call: TRBV5-4

cdr3_aa: CAWSVQGADTQYF
cdr3_nt: TGTGCCTGGAGTGTGCAGGGCGCAGATACGCAGTATTTT
j_call: TRBJ2-3
d_call: NA
cdr3_length: 13
clone_size: NA
v_call: TRBV30

cdr3_aa: CASRLTGAYYGNQPQHF
cdr3_nt: TGTGCCAGCAGGCTGACAGGAGCCTATTATGGCAATCAGCCCCAGCATTTT
j_call: TRBJ1-5
d_call: NA
cdr3_length: 17
clone_size: NA
v_call: TRBV28

cdr3_aa: CASSSYGGAMDEQYF
cdr3_nt: TGTGCCAGCAGCTCATATGGGGGGGCTATGGACGAGCAGTACTTC
j_call: TRBJ2-7
d_call: NA
cdr3_length: 15
clone_size: NA
v_call: TRBV7-9

cdr3_aa: CASSEGGRGGYTF
cdr3_nt: TGTGCCAGCAGTGAAGGGGGACGGGGTGGCTACACCTTC
j_call: TRBJ1-2
d_call: NA
cdr3_length: 13
clone_size: NA
v_call: TRBV6-1

cdr3_aa: CASSPRDSSTDTQYF
cdr3_nt: TGTGCCAGCAGCCCCCGGGACAGCAGCACAGATACGCAGTATTTT
j_call: TRBJ2-3
d_call: TRBD1
cdr3_length: 15
clone_size: NA
v_call: TRBV7-3

cdr3_aa: CASWPSPRDTGEQFF
cdr3_nt: TGTGCCAGCTGGCCATCCCCCCGGGACACTGGTGAGCAGTTCTTC
j_call: TRBJ2-1
d_call: NA
cdr3_length: 15
clone_size: NA
v_call: TRBV18

cdr3_aa: CSASTDTQYF
cdr3_nt: TGCAGTGCCTCCACAGATACGCAGTATTTT
j_call: TRBJ2-3
d_call: NA
cdr3_length: 10
clone_size: few
v_call: TRBV20-1

cdr3_aa: CATHPLGAGGPGELFF
cdr3_nt: TGTGCCACCCACCCCCTGGGAGCGGGAGGGCCCGGGGAGCTGTTTTTT
j_call: TRBJ2-2
d_call: TRBD2
cdr3_length: 16
clone_size: NA
v_call: TRBV27

cdr3_aa: CASSDPGLAGEFNEQFF
cdr3_nt: TGTGCCAGCAGTGACCCTGGACTAGCGGGAGAGTTCAATGAGCAGTTCTTC
j_call: TRBJ2-1
d_call: TRBD2
cdr3_length: 17
clone_size: NA
v_call: TRBV6-4

cdr3_aa: CASSKANSNYGYTF
cdr3_nt: TGCGCCAGCAGCAAGGCCAACAGTAACTATGGCTACACCTTC
j_call: TRBJ1-2
d_call: NA
cdr3_length: 14
clone_size: NA
v_call: TRBV5-1

cdr3_aa: CASSKLGARETQYF
cdr3_nt: TGCGCCAGCAGCAAACTCGGGGCGAGGGAGACCCAGTACTTC
j_call: TRBJ2-5
d_call: NA
cdr3_length: 14
clone_size: NA
v_call: TRBV4-1

cdr3_aa: CATSVPPGLAGDNEQFF
cdr3_nt: TGTGCCACCAGCGTCCCACCGGGACTAGCGGGAGATAATGAGCAGTTCTTC
j_call: TRBJ2-1
d_call: TRBD2
cdr3_length: 17
clone_size: NA
v_call: TRBV15

cdr3_aa: CASSSGGFRTGELFF
cdr3_nt: TGTGCCAGCAGTTCAGGGGGCTTCAGGACCGGGGAGCTGTTTTTT
j_call: TRBJ2-2
d_call: TRBD1
cdr3_length: 15
clone_size: NA
v_call: TRBV28

cdr3_aa: CASLEQGVYTF
cdr3_nt: TGTGCCAGCCTTGAACAGGGAGTCTACACCTTC
j_call: TRBJ1-2
d_call: NA
cdr3_length: 11
clone_size: NA
v_call: TRBV6-1

cdr3_aa: CASSALQGYGYTF
cdr3_nt: TGTGCCAGCAGCGCCCTCCAGGGGTATGGCTACACCTTC
j_call: TRBJ1-2
d_call: NA
cdr3_length: 13
clone_size: once
v_call: TRBV28

cdr3_aa: CASSYTGRYEQYF
cdr3_nt: TGTGCCAGCAGTTATACAGGGAGATACGAGCAGTACTTC
j_call: TRBJ2-7
d_call: NA
cdr3_length: 13
clone_size: NA
v_call: TRBV5-6

cdr3_aa: CASSLSRGVGGYTF
cdr3_nt: TGTGCCAGCAGTTTATCCAGGGGAGTTGGTGGCTACACCTTC
j_call: TRBJ1-2
d_call: NA
cdr3_length: 14
clone_size: once
v_call: TRBV27

cdr3_aa: CASSRSDPNTGELFF
cdr3_nt: TGCGCCAGCAGCCGGTCGGATCCGAACACCGGGGAGCTGTTTTTT
j_call: TRBJ2-2
d_call: NA
cdr3_length: 15
clone_size: NA
v_call: TRBV5-1

cdr3_aa: CASSPQPGNYGYTF
cdr3_nt: TGTGCCAGCAGCCCACAGCCGGGCAACTATGGCTACACCTTC
j_call: TRBJ1-2
d_call: NA
cdr3_length: 14
clone_size: NA
v_call: TRBV5-5

cdr3_aa: CASSLGFSGAATNEKLFF
cdr3_nt: TGTGCCAGCAGCTTAGGATTTTCGGGCGCAGCAACTAATGAAAAACTGTTTTTT
j_call: TRBJ1-4
d_call: NA
cdr3_length: 18
clone_size: NA
v_call: TRBV7-9

cdr3_aa: CASGKGTGDWNTEAFF
cdr3_nt: TGTGCTAGTGGTAAAGGGACAGGGGACTGGAACACTGAAGCTTTCTTT
j_call: TRBJ1-1
d_call: TRBD1
cdr3_length: 16
clone_size: NA
v_call: TRBV12-5

cdr3_aa: CASSARGVAAYNEQFF
cdr3_nt: TGTGCCAGCAGCGCCCGTGGGGTAGCGGCCTACAATGAGCAGTTCTTC
j_call: TRBJ2-1
d_call: NA
cdr3_length: 16
clone_size: NA
v_call: TRBV9

cdr3_aa: CASRTAPDTQYF
cdr3_nt: TGTGCCAGCAGGACCGCCCCAGATACGCAGTATTTT
j_call: TRBJ2-3
d_call: NA
cdr3_length: 12
clone_size: NA
v_call: TRBV6-5

cdr3_aa: CASSFGTNNEQFF
cdr3_nt: TGTGCCAGCAGCTTCGGGACTAACAATGAGCAGTTCTTC
j_call: TRBJ2-1
d_call: TRBD2
cdr3_length: 13
clone_size: few
v_call: TRBV7-3

cdr3_aa: CASSLGGQGREKLFF
cdr3_nt: TGTGCCAGCAGCTTAGGGGGACAGGGACGCGAAAAACTGTTTTTT
j_call: TRBJ1-4
d_call: TRBD1
cdr3_length: 15
clone_size: NA
v_call: TRBV7-9

cdr3_aa: CASSPQGSDQETQYF
cdr3_nt: TGTGCCAGCAGCCCTCAGGGATCTGACCAAGAGACCCAGTACTTC
j_call: TRBJ2-5
d_call: NA
cdr3_length: 15
clone_size: once
v_call: TRBV11-2

cdr3_aa: CASSGGAANTEAFF
cdr3_nt: TGTGCCAGCAGCGGAGGGGCGGCAAACACTGAAGCTTTCTTT
j_call: TRBJ1-1
d_call: NA
cdr3_length: 14
clone_size: few
v_call: TRBV7-9

cdr3_aa: CASSYGGGVGYGYTF
cdr3_nt: TGTGCCAGCAGTTACGGTGGGGGAGTAGGCTATGGCTACACCTTC
j_call: TRBJ1-2
d_call: NA
cdr3_length: 15
clone_size: NA
v_call: TRBV6-5

cdr3_aa: CASSFPAVFNQPQHF
cdr3_nt: TGTGCCAGCAGCTTCCCGGCTGTCTTCAATCAGCCCCAGCATTTT
j_call: TRBJ1-5
d_call: NA
cdr3_length: 15
clone_size: NA
v_call: TRBV28

cdr3_aa: CASSQRVGLNYEQYF
cdr3_nt: TGTGCCAGCAGCCAGAGGGTAGGACTAAACTACGAGCAGTACTTC
j_call: TRBJ2-7
d_call: NA
cdr3_length: 15
clone_size: NA
v_call: TRBV7-2

cdr3_aa: CASSLTGGATDTQYF
cdr3_nt: TGTGCCAGCAGCTTAACGGGAGGGGCCACAGATACGCAGTATTTT
j_call: TRBJ2-3
d_call: TRBD2
cdr3_length: 15
clone_size: NA
v_call: TRBV7-3

cdr3_aa: CASSGGQPQHF
cdr3_nt: TGTGCCAGCAGTGGCGGTCAGCCCCAGCATTTT
j_call: TRBJ1-5
d_call: NA
cdr3_length: 11
clone_size: few
v_call: TRBV2

cdr3_aa: CASSRPQTDGDGYTF
cdr3_nt: TGTGCCAGCAGTCGCCCTCAAACGGACGGGGATGGCTACACCTTC
j_call: TRBJ1-2
d_call: NA
cdr3_length: 15
clone_size: NA
v_call: TRBV6-6

cdr3_aa: CASSAAGGNTIYF
cdr3_nt: TGCGCCAGCAGCGCCGCGGGTGGAAACACCATATATTTT
j_call: TRBJ1-3
d_call: NA
cdr3_length: 13
clone_size: NA
v_call: TRBV5-1

cdr3_aa: CASSNHPQGETEAFF
cdr3_nt: TGTGCCAGCAGCAATCACCCTCAGGGGGAAACTGAAGCTTTCTTT
j_call: TRBJ1-1
d_call: TRBD1
cdr3_length: 15
clone_size: NA
v_call: TRBV5-4

cdr3_aa: CSSQTNYGYTF
cdr3_nt: TGCAGTAGTCAGACTAACTATGGCTACACCTTC
j_call: TRBJ1-2
d_call: NA
cdr3_length: 11
clone_size: NA
v_call: TRBV20-1

cdr3_aa: CASRSLEVVRTYEQYF
cdr3_nt: TGTGCCAGCCGGAGTTTGGAGGTGGTCAGAACCTACGAGCAGTACTTC
j_call: TRBJ2-7
d_call: NA
cdr3_length: 16
clone_size: once
v_call: TRBV28